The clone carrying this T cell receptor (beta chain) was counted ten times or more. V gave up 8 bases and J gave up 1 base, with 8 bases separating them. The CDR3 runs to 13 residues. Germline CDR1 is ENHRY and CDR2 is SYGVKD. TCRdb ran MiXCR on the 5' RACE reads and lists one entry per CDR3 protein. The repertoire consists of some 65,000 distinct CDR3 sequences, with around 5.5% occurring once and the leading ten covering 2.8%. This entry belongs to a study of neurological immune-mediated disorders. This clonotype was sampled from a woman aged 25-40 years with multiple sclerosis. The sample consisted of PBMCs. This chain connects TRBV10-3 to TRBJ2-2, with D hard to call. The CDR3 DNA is TGTGCCATCGAACACCTGAACACCGGGGAGCTGTTTTTT. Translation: CAIEHLNTGELFF.